Below, 6 T cell receptor beta chains from the same sample are listed, as sequenced in a study of blood T cell repertoires in COVID-19. The assay was immunoSEQ multiplex PCR, and TCRdb's table has in-frame clones only and misses some. This table has 150,000 to 200,000 clones, over 70% appearing once. Input material: PBMCs or T cells enriched from blood (not recorded which). The receptor set was obtained from a woman aged 50 to 60 in a cohort exposed to, infected with or recovered from COVID-19 (not recorded which).

The chain employs TRBV4-1 and TRBJ1-4; 8 bases match TRBD1. V was clipped by 4 bases and J by 0 bases; unmatched bases: 16. This CDR3 is 20 amino acids long. The germline V gene encodes CDR1 MGHRA and CDR2 YSYEKL. CDR3 nucleotide sequence: TGCGCCAGCAGCCCGATTCGTTTCTGGACAGGGCCCACAACTAATGAAAAACTGTTTTTT. Its translation: CASSPIRFWTGPTTNEKLFF.

This sequence joins TRBV3-1 (or the pseudogene TRBV3-2) and TRBJ1-4, with D tentatively TRBD1 (5 bases). The CDR3 runs 15 residues. Germline lookup yields CDR1 LGHDT and CDR2 YNNKEL (reference sequence). V lost 0 bases, J lost 5 bases, and 10 bases lay in between. CDR3 region: CASSQDRQRNEKLFF. The CDR3 bases are TGTGCCAGCAGCCAAGATCGACAGAGAAATGAAAAACTGTTTTTT.

The chain employs TRBV9 and TRBJ1-1, with TRBD1 matching 7 bases. Germline V gene lookup returns CDR1 SGDLS and CDR2 YYNGEE. The J segment lost 5 bases and the V segment lost 3 bases, leaving 7 bases of the junction unmatched. CDR3 length: 14 amino acids. The CDR3 is CASSATGATTEAFF. In nucleotides, the CDR3 is TGTGCCAGCAGCGCCACAGGGGCGACGACTGAAGCTTTCTTT.

This clone was seen more than once but under ten times. The chain has TRBV6-4 and TRBJ1-1; 7 bases fit TRBD1. The germline gives CDR1 MRHNA, CDR2 SNTAGT. The junction had 9 bases not matched to a gene; V was cut back by 2 bases and J by 9 bases. The CDR3 totals 14 residues. CDR3 nucleotide sequence: TGTGCCAGCAGTGACACATCAAGGGGGCCAAAAGCTTTCTTT. Translation gives CASSDTSRGPKAFF.

This clone was detected only once. V usage is TRBV7-8 and J usage is TRBJ1-2; D unresolved. Germline assignment: CDR1 SGHVS and CDR2 FQNEAQ. Trimming removed 5 bases at V and 8 bases at J, with 15 bases between. This CDR3 comprises 13 residues. In DNA, the CDR3 is TGTGCCAGCAGCCAATCAGAGACCGGGGGCTACACCTTC. This gives the protein CASSQSETGGYTF. The complete variable domain, with remaining parts taken from reference TRBV7-8 and TRBJ1-2, reads GAGVSQSPRYKVAKRGQDVALRCDPISGHVSLFWYQQALGQGPEFLTYFQNEAQLDKSGLPSDRFFAERPEGSVSTLKIQRTQQEDSAVYLCASSQSETGGYTFGSGTRLTVV.

The J gene is TRBJ1-2, the V gene TRBV5-4; TRBD1 is a possible D gene (5 bases). Germline CDR1 SGHNT, CDR2 YYREEE (reference sequence). Deletions cut 4 bases from V and 0 bases from J, with 16 bases between. There are 16 residues in the CDR3. The CDR3: CASSQGGRATNYGYTF. Here the CDR3 DNA reads TGTGCCAGCAGCCAGGGAGGCAGAGCCACTAACTATGGCTACACCTTC.